This TCR beta chain was documented in a study of regulatory T cells in long-lasting Graves disease. Points on this clonotype: A much larger clone sits a single nucleotide away, making a read error possible.

As to time point: newly diagnosed GD, antithyroid drugs for less than 3 months. Isolated PBMC RNA provided the starting material for the TCR library. This CDR3 comprises 15 residues. Trimming cost V 7 bases and J 2 bases, with 19 bases left between them. Looked up from germline, CDR1 is SGHRS and CDR2 is YFSETQ. TCR beta libraries were built with iRepertoire HTBI primers and Arm-PCR of CDR3 regions. Each CDR3 protein is one row after TCRdb ran MiXCR on the multiplex PCR reads. The repertoire includes roughly 380,000 distinct CDR3 sequences, approximately 16% of them detected once, and roughly 27% sits in the top ten. The data were also submitted as part of a second study, on T cells in Graves' hyperthyroidism and ophthalmopathy.

The rearrangement joins TRBV5-1 to TRBJ2-7; D might be TRBD1 (6 bases). The sequenced sample was peripheral blood mononuclear cells (PBMCs), obtained at new diagnosis, from a patient treated with antithyroid drugs. The source of this sequence is a man aged 40-55 years with Graves disease. Here the CDR3 reads CASGAGSGHPYEQYF. The CDR3 DNA reads as TGCGCCAGCGGCGCCGGATCGGGACACCCCTACGAGCAGTACTTC.